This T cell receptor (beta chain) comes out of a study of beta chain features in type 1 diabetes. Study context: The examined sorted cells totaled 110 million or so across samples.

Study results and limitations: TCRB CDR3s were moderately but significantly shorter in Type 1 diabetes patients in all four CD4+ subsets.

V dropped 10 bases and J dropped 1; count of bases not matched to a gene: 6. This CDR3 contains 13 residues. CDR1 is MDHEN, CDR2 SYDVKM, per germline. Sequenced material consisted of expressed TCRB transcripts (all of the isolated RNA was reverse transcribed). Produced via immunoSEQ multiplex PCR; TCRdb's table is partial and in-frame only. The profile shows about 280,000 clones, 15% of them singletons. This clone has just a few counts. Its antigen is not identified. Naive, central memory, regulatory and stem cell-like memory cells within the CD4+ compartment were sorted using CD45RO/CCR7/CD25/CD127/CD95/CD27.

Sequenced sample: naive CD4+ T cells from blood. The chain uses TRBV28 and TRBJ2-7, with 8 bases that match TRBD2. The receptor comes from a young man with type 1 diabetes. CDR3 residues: CATAAGDSYEQYF. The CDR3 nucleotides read TGTGCCACGGCAGCGGGGGATTCCTACGAGCAGTACTTC.